The rows below give T cell receptor beta chains drawn from one sample of a study of blood T cell repertoires in COVID-19. The table came from immunoSEQ multiplex PCR; TCRdb's copy has only in-frame clones and leaves some out. The top ten hold about 6.3% of the sample, which has hundreds of thousands of clones, 80% to 90% seen once. Sequencing was done on a sample of peripheral blood. The receptors were sampled from a woman between 50 and 59 years old with COVID-19, enrolled during active disease. CDR3s include the opening cysteine and the closing phenylalanine or tryptophan. The D gene is left open where the match is weak. Clone size is not always given. Where it is, it says once, few, many or a class for expanded clones.

j_call,v_call,clone_size,d_call,cdr3_nt,cdr3_aa
TRBJ1-2,TRBV5-1,-,TRBD1,TGCGCCAGCAGCTTGTCCGGGACAGGGGCTTATGGCTACACCTTC,CASSLSGTGAYGYTF
TRBJ1-4,TRBV24-1,-,TRBD1,TGTGCCACCAGTGATCCGAATCGACAGGGTCGAGATGAAAAACTGTTTTTT,CATSDPNRQGRDEKLFF
TRBJ2-2,TRBV30,-,-,TGTGCCTGGAGCGTAACAGGGTTCACCGGGGAGCTGTTTTTT,CAWSVTGFTGELFF
TRBJ2-1,TRBV7-9,-,TRBD2,TGTGCCAGCAGCTTAGCGGGACGCGGGGCAGCTAGCGGGCAGTTCTTC,CASSLAGRGAASGQFF
TRBJ2-7,TRBV19,-,-,TGTGCCAGTAGTCCGGGGAATGGCTACGAGCAGTACTTC,CASSPGNGYEQYF
TRBJ2-1,TRBV14,-,TRBD2,TGTGCCAGCAGCCAAGTCACCGGGACTAGCGGGAGGGAGTACAATGAGCAGTTCTTC,CASSQVTGTSGREYNEQFF
TRBJ2-1,TRBV7-9,-,-,TGTGCCAGCAGTAGCCCCGGGACTCCAGATGAGCAGTTCTTC,CASSSPGTPDEQFF
TRBJ2-2,TRBV13,-,TRBD1,TGTGCCAGCAGCCCTCGACAGGGAATTCTTGCCGGGGAGCTGTTTTTT,CASSPRQGILAGELFF
TRBJ2-5,TRBV6-2/TRBV6-3,few,-,TGTGCCAGCAGTTACGGTTCGGACAGAAAAGAGACCCAGTACTTC,CASSYGSDRKETQYF
TRBJ1-1,TRBV10-3,-,-,TGTGCCATCAGTGATACAGGGATCACTGAAGCTTTCTTT,CAISDTGITEAFF
TRBJ1-2,TRBV3-1/TRBV3-2,-,TRBD1,TGTGCCAGCAGCCAAAGGGGGACAGGGGATGGCTACACCTTC,CASSQRGTGDGYTF
TRBJ2-1,TRBV2,-,-,TGTGCCAGCAGAATAGGGGGGGATGAGCAGTTCTTC,CASRIGGDEQFF
TRBJ2-2,TRBV24-1,-,TRBD2,TGTGCCACCAGTGATCAACCGGGACTAGACACCGGGGAGCTGTTTTTT,CATSDQPGLDTGELFF
TRBJ1-3,TRBV7-9,-,TRBD1,TGTGCCAGCAGTCCAGGGGGGAACACCATATATTTT,CASSPGGNTIYF
TRBJ1-1,TRBV19,few,TRBD1,TGTGCCAGTACCATACAGGGGCCGATACTTGAAGCTTTCTTT,CASTIQGPILEAFF
TRBJ2-3,TRBV6-1,-,TRBD2,TGTGCCAGCAGTGAAGTGGGCCAGTGGGGAGGGATAGATACGCAGTATTTT,CASSEVGQWGGIDTQYF
TRBJ2-3,TRBV9,-,TRBD2,TGTGCCAGCAGCGTAGCTACGGGGAGCGGGAGGATCTCAGATACGCAGTATTTT,CASSVATGSGRISDTQYF
TRBJ2-3,TRBV5-4,-,-,TGTGCCAGCAGCCAGACAGGCACAGATACGCAGTATTTT,CASSQTGTDTQYF